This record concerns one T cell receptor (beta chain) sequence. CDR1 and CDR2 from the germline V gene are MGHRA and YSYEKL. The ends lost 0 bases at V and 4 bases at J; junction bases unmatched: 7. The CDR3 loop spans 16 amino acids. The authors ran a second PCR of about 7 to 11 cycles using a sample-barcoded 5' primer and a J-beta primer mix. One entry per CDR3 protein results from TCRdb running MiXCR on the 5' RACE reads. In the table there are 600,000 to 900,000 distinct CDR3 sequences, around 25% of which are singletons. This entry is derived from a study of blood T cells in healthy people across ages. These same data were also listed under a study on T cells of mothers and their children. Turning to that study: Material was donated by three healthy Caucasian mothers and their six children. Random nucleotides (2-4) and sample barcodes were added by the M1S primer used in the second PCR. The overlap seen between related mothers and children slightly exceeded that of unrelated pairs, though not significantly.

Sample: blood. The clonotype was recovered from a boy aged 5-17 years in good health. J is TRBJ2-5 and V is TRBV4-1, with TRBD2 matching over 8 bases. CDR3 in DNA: TGCGCCAGCAGCCAAGAGCTGGCGGGGGGTTTAGAGACCCAGTACTTC. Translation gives CASSQELAGGLETQYF.